This T cell receptor beta chain was recorded in a study of cytomegalovirus exposure and HLA in healthy donors. Donors had nominal health at sampling but likely had unrecorded immune exposures. This CDR3 is 17 amino acids long. V lost 0 bases and J lost 7; bases outside the gene matches: 8. Germline V CDR1 and CDR2: SGHNT, YYREEE (reference sequence). The PCR used 60 Vbeta and 13 Jbeta primers. Libraries were prepared by immunoSEQ multiplex PCR; TCRdb keeps only in-frame clonotypes and omits some of them. The sample records roughly 130,000 clones, roughly 71% being singletons. Sequences were obtained from PBMCs. This rearrangement joins TRBV5-4 to TRBJ2-1; 12 positions match TRBD2. The clonotype was recovered from a woman aged 50 to 65 in good health and CMV-seropositive. This chain's CDR3 is CASSLEGRTSGVNEQFF. CDR3 DNA: TGTGCCAGCAGCTTGGAAGGGCGGACTAGCGGGGTAAATGAGCAGTTCTTC.